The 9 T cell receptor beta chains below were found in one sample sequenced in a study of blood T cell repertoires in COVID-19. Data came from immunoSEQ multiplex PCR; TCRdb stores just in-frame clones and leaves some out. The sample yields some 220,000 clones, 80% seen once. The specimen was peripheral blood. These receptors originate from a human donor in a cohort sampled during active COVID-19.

The CDR3 nucleotides are TGTGCCAGCAAACGGGGAAGTAACACCGGGGAGCTGTTTTTT. This sequence encodes CASKRGSNTGELFF. The chain is built from TRBV2 and TRBJ2-2; the D gene is possibly TRBD2 (5 bases). Germline CDR1 and CDR2: SNHLY and FYNNEI. The length of the CDR3 is 14 residues. V shed 7 bases and J shed 2 bases, with 11 bases lying between them.

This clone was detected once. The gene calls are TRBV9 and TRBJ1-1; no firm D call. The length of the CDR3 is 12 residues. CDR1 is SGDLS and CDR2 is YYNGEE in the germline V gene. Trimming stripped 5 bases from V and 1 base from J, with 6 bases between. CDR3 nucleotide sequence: TGTGCCAGCAGTCTAAAGAACACTGAAGCTTTCTTT. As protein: CASSLKNTEAFF.

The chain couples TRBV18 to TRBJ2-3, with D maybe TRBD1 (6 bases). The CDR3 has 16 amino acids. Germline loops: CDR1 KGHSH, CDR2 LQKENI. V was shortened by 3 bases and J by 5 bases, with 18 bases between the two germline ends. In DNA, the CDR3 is TGTGCCAGCTCACCGAGGACAGCCATATCAGGAGATACGCAGTATTTT. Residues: CASSPRTAISGDTQYF.

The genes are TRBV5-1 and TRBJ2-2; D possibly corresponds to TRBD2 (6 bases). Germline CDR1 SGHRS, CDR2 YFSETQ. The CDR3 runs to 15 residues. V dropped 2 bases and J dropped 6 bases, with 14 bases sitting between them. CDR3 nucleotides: TGCGCCAGCAGCTTACGGGACTCCAGCGCCGGGGAGCTGTTTTTT. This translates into CASSLRDSSAGELFF.

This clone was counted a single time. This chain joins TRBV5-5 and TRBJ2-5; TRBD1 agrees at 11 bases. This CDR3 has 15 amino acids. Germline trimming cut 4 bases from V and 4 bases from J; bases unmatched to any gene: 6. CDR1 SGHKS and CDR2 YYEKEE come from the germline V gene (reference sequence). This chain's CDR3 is CASSPWTGGVETQYF. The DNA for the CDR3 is TGTGCCAGCAGCCCGTGGACAGGGGGCGTAGAGACCCAGTACTTC.

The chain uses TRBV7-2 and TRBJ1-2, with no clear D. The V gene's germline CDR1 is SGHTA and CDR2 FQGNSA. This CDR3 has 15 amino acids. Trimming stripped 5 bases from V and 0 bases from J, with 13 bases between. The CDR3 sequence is CASSEGGGANYGYTF. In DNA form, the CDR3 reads TGTGCCAGCAGCGAGGGAGGTGGGGCTAACTATGGCTACACCTTC.

As DNA, the CDR3 is TGTGCCAGCAGGAATACAGGGTACACTGAAGCTTTCTTT. Amino acid sequence: CASRNTGYTEAFF. V usage is TRBV28 and J usage is TRBJ1-1, with D possibly being TRBD1 (6 bases). The CDR3 is 13 amino acids. Per germline, CDR1 MDHEN and CDR2 SYDVKM. Trimming cost V 6 bases and J 3 bases, with 11 bases left between them.

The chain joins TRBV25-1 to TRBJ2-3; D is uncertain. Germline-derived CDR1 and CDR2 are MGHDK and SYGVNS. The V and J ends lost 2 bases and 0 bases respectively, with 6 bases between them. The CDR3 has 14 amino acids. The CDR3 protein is CASSEGVSTDTQYF. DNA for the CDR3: TGTGCCAGCAGTGAAGGAGTGAGCACAGATACGCAGTATTTT.

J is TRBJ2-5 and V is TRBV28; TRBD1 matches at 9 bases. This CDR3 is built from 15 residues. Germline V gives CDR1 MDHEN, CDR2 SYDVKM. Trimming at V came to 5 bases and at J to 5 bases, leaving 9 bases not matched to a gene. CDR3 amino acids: CASSRDREKGETQYF. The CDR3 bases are TGTGCCAGCAGTCGGGACAGGGAAAAGGGTGAGACCCAGTACTTC.